Following are 18 T cell receptor beta chains from one sample sequenced in a study of CD8+ T cells in alopecia areata. Reverse transcribed after extraction, RNA yielded cDNA as the sequencing template. The data were produced by immunoSEQ multiplex PCR, yet TCRdb's version contains in-frame clones alone and is incomplete. The sample has 100,000 to 150,000 clones, roughly two fifths seen once. Sequences were obtained from CD4+ T cells sorted from blood. The receptors were sampled from a human donor with alopecia areata.

This clone was recorded only once. The V and J genes are TRBV30 and TRBJ2-3; 7 nucleotides line up with TRBD2. The CDR3 has 14 amino acids. The trim removed 5 bases at V and 0 bases at J, leaving 5 bases unmatched. Germline values: CDR1 GTSNPN, CDR2 SVGIG (reference sequence). The CDR3 DNA is TGTGCCTGGGGGAGGGGTTCAAGCACAGATACGCAGTATTTT. Residues: CAWGRGSSTDTQYF.

The sample holds a few counts of this clone. This rearrangement joins TRBV29-1 to TRBJ2-3, with 10 bases fitting TRBD2. This CDR3 has 16 residues. Germline CDR1 is SQVTM and CDR2 is ANQGSEA. V shed 0 bases, J shed 7 bases, and the junction held 10 bases outside the gene matches. CDR3 sequence reads: CSVEEGTAGGRYTQYF. The CDR3 DNA sequence: TGCAGCGTTGAAGAAGGGACAGCGGGGGGGCGTTATACGCAGTATTTT.

The genes are TRBV23-1 and TRBJ2-5, with a weak D call TRBD2 (5 bases). TRBV23-1 is flagged as an ORF with uncertain function. The CDR3 length is 14 residues. Trimming removed 7 bases at V and 5 bases at J, with 17 bases between. DNA of the CDR3: TGCGCCAGCACGACGGGGTCCGGGGAGGAGACCCAGTACTTC. Translated, it gives CASTTGSGEETQYF.

This rearrangement joins TRBV7-9 to TRBJ2-1, with D unclear. Germline V gene lookup returns CDR1 SEHNR and CDR2 FQNEAQ (reference sequence). Trimming stripped 0 bases from V and 9 bases from J, with 6 bases between. The CDR3 runs to 12 residues. The DNA for the CDR3 is TGTGCCAGCAGCTTAGCCCCGGTTGAGCAGTTCTTC. Translation: CASSLAPVEQFF.

V is TRBV7-2 and J is TRBJ2-7; TRBD1 agrees at 10 bases. Germline V gene data show CDR1 as SGHTA and CDR2 as FQGNSA. The CDR3 covers 17 residues. With V trimmed by 0 bases and J by 5 bases, 10 bases remained unmatched. CDR3 in amino acids: CASSLAATVGQGHEQYF. CDR3 nucleotide sequence: TGTGCCAGCAGCTTAGCGGCAACCGTGGGACAGGGGCACGAGCAGTACTTC.

This rearrangement joins TRBV7-8 to TRBJ2-5; TRBD2 is a possible D gene (5 bases). In germline, CDR1 is SGHVS, CDR2 FQNEAQ. The V end lost 5 bases, the J end lost 3 bases, and 10 bases lay between the germline ends. There are 13 residues in the CDR3. CDR3: CASSRGHEETQYF. In DNA form, the CDR3 reads TGTGCCAGCAGCCGAGGGCACGAAGAGACCCAGTACTTC. The full variable domain, in which reference TRBV7-8 and TRBJ2-5 provide the parts outside the CDR3, is GAGVSQSPRYKVAKRGQDVALRCDPISGHVSLFWYQQALGQGPEFLTYFQNEAQLDKSGLPSDRFFAERPEGSVSTLKIQRTQQEDSAVYLCASSRGHEETQYFGPGTRLLVL.

This clone has a handful of counts. This chain uses TRBV21-1 with TRBJ2-7; the table's D call TRBD1 went unverified against the DNA. TRBV21-1 is a documented pseudogene. The CDR3 contains 16 residues. CDR3 nucleotide sequence: TGTGCCAGCAGCAAAGGGTGGGACAGGATGGCCTACGAGCAGTACTTC. Protein product: CASSKGWDRMAYEQYF.

The chain recombines TRBV28 with TRBJ2-7; TRBD1 agrees at 9 bases. V trimming: 8 bases; J trimming: 2 bases; junction bases outside the gene matches: 7. CDR3 length: 14 amino acids. Germline lookup yields CDR1 MDHEN and CDR2 SYDVKM. CDR3 sequence: CASLPGTGPYEQYF. The CDR3 bases are TGTGCCAGCCTTCCCGGGACAGGGCCCTACGAGCAGTACTTC. The full variable domain, in which reference TRBV28 and TRBJ2-7 provide the parts outside the CDR3, is DVKVTQSSRYLVKRTGEKVFLECVQDMDHENMFWYRQDPGLGLRLIYFSYDVKMKEKGDIPEGYSVSREKKERFSLILESASTNQTSMYLCASLPGTGPYEQYFGPGTRLTVT.

The chain links TRBV28 to TRBJ2-2; 8 bases are a match to TRBD1. CDR1 MDHEN and CDR2 SYDVKM come from the germline V gene. V lost 4 bases and J lost 3; bases outside the gene matches: 1. The CDR3 has 14 amino acids. The CDR3, as DNA: TGTGCCAGCAGTTCGACAGGGGACACCGGGGAGCTGTTTTTT. It translates to CASSSTGDTGELFF.

V usage is TRBV6-4 and J usage is TRBJ2-2, with D uncertain. Germline CDR1 MRHNA, CDR2 SNTAGT. V dropped 2 bases and J dropped 0 bases, with 1 base sitting between them. The CDR3 has 13 amino acids. CDR3 bases: TGTGCCAGCAGTGACACGAACACCGGGGAGCTGTTTTTT. The encoded protein is CASSDTNTGELFF.

This clone was detected a few times. The rearrangement uses TRBV5-1 and TRBJ2-6, with no clear D. Trimming removed 0 bases from V and 4 bases from J, with 8 bases in between. The CDR3 runs 15 residues. In germline, CDR1 is SGHRS, CDR2 YFSETQ. In nucleotides, the CDR3 is TGCGCCAGCAGCTTGGGTACAGCCGGGGCCAACGTCCTGACTTTC. This encodes CASSLGTAGANVLTF.

This chain joins TRBV5-1 and TRBJ2-3, with TRBD2 matching over 8 bases. CDR1 is SGHRS and CDR2 is YFSETQ in the germline V gene. CDR3 length: 15 amino acids. V shed 4 bases and J 4 bases; nucleotides not matched to a gene: 8. CDR3 bases: TGCGCCAGCAGCGTAACCGGGACTAGTGCAGATACGCAGTATTTT. This encodes CASSVTGTSADTQYF.

The rearrangement uses TRBV29-1 and TRBJ2-5, with D hard to call. Gene TRBJ2-7 matches the end of the DNA better, so the J call may be wrong. Germline V CDR1 and CDR2: SQVTM, ANQGSEA. The CDR3 runs to 12 residues. This CDR3 reads CSVALAPYEQYF. The CDR3 region has the DNA TGCAGCGTTGCGTTGGCCCCCTACGAGCAGTACTTC.

The chain uses TRBV29-1 and TRBJ2-7; 8 bases map to TRBD2. The CDR3 spans 15 residues. Germline loops: CDR1 SQVTM, CDR2 ANQGSEA. Losses at the gene ends were 2 bases for V and 8 bases for J; bases not matched to a gene: 14. DNA for the CDR3: TGCAGCGTTGAACCAATGACTAGCGAGAGAGCTAAGCAGTACTTC. This translates into CSVEPMTSERAKQYF.

This chain links TRBV5-1 with TRBJ1-2; possibly TRBD1 for D (5 bases). The V end lost 3 bases, the J end lost 2 bases, and 11 bases lay between the germline ends. From germline, CDR1 is SGHRS and CDR2 YFSETQ. CDR3 length: 14 residues. The CDR3 DNA reads TGCGCCAGCAGCTACGGGACGGAGAACTATGGCTACACCTTC. As protein: CASSYGTENYGYTF.

The V gene is TRBV7-9, the J gene TRBJ2-7; 10 bases match TRBD1. With 5 bases clipped from V and 1 base from J, the junction kept 8 bases outside the gene matches. The V gene's germline CDR1 is SEHNR and CDR2 FQNEAQ (reference sequence). This CDR3 has 16 residues. The CDR3 DNA is TGTGCCAGCAGCGCCCTTGCGGGACAGGGGTCCTACGAGCAGTACTTC. Its protein is CASSALAGQGSYEQYF.

This clone has more than one count but fewer than ten. The CDR3 DNA reads as TGCAGCGTTGGCAGGGGCGGGGACGAGCAGTACTTC. Its translation is CSVGRGGDEQYF. The V call is TRBV29-1, the J call TRBJ2-7; perhaps D is TRBD1 or TRBD2 (6 bases each). Germline CDR1 reads SQVTM; CDR2 reads ANQGSEA. Deletions cut 4 bases from V and 5 bases from J, with 12 bases between. The CDR3 consists of 12 residues.

Here the CDR3 DNA reads TGTGCCAGCAGTGGGGACGTCCTATGGGAGCAGTACTTC. It specifies CASSGDVLWEQYF. The chain has TRBV28 and TRBJ2-7; D possibly matches TRBD1 or TRBD2 (5 bases each). CDR1 MDHEN and CDR2 SYDVKM come from the germline V gene. CDR3 size: 13 residues. V lost 5 bases and J lost 7, with 15 bases in between.